This section outlines one T cell receptor (beta chain) sequence together with its context. What it recognizes is unknown. Data came from immunoSEQ multiplex PCR; TCRdb stores just in-frame clones and leaves some out. This table has about 38,000 clones, about 95% appearing once. This record comes from a study of T cell clonotyping in hematopoietic cell transplantation. Broader study findings: Graft donor and pretransplant recipient Inverse Simpson Index values predicted broader posttransplant TCR diversity.

This CDR3 is 15 amino acids long. Germline V CDR1 and CDR2: SGHAT, FQNNGV. Between the trimmed V and J ends, which lost 1 base and 6 bases, there was a span of 13 bases. Stated time point: recipient sample about 28 days before transplant, after cytoreduction. The chain carries TRBV11-2 and TRBJ1-5; weak D call: TRBD1 (6 bases). This receptor was obtained from a man aged 40-55 years with chronic myeloid leukemia. Some clones in this sample may be carry-over from other donors' samples. The sequenced sample was peripheral blood mononuclear cells, obtained before stem cell transplant. CDR3 protein: CASSLGAGGGQPQHF. The CDR3 region has the DNA TGTGCCAGCAGCTTAGGGGCGGGAGGGGGTCAGCCCCAGCATTTT.